The next 11 T cell receptor beta chains were all read from a single sample in a study of T cell responses to AZD1222 COVID-19 vaccine. TCRdb keeps only in-frame clones here, not all; method: immunoSEQ multiplex PCR. The table has around 120,000 clones, approximately 85% seen once. The sequences come from peripheral blood, collected on day 0 of AZD1222 vaccination. These receptors were taken from an adult in good health.

This rearrangement joins TRBV7-8 to TRBJ2-2, with D perhaps TRBD2 (7 bases). Trimming took 5 bases from V and 6 from J, leaving 25 bases between them. Germline V gene sequence: CDR1 SGHVS, CDR2 FQNEAQ. The CDR3 sequence is 18 residues long. DNA for the CDR3: TGTGCCAGCAGCCCGAACGGGGGGCTAGGCTTGATCTCCGGGGAGCTGTTTTTT. It specifies CASSPNGGLGLISGELFF. Full variable domain (missing parts from reference TRBV7-8 and TRBJ2-2): GAGVSQSPRYKVAKRGQDVALRCDPISGHVSLFWYQQALGQGPEFLTYFQNEAQLDKSGLPSDRFFAERPEGSVSTLKIQRTQQEDSAVYLCASSPNGGLGLISGELFFGEGSRLTVL.

The chain recombines TRBV19 with TRBJ1-2, with no clear D. The CDR3 sequence is 12 residues long. The V gene's germline CDR1 is LNHDA and CDR2 SQIVND (reference sequence). V lost 5 bases to trimming and J lost 10 bases, with 14 bases between them. The CDR3 region has the DNA TGTGCCAGTAGTGGCGGTAAAACTCCCTACACCTTC. Its translation is CASSGGKTPYTF. Based on the CDR3 plus reference TRBV19 and TRBJ1-2, the full variable domain is DGGITQSPKYLFRKEGQNVTLSCEQNLNHDAMYWYRQDPGQGLRLIYYSQIVNDFQKGDIAEGYSVSREKKESFPLTVTSAQKNPTAFYLCASSGGKTPYTFGSGTRLTVV.

This chain links TRBV5-6 with TRBJ1-2; D is uncertain. This CDR3 has 13 amino acids. V was shortened by 3 bases and J by 10 bases, with 16 bases between the two germline ends. The germline V gene has CDR1 SGHDT and CDR2 YYEEEE. CDR3 residues: CASSSTANANYTF. DNA of the CDR3: TGTGCCAGCAGCTCCACAGCGAACGCAAACTACACCTTC.

The table lists this clone with many counts. The chain has TRBV5-8 and TRBJ2-7; tentatively, D is TRBD1 (6 bases). With 0 bases removed from V and 12 bases from J, the gap between germline ends came to 10 bases. CDR3 size: 11 residues. The germline CDR1 and CDR2 sequences are SGHTS and YDEGEE. This CDR3 is CASSLGQVWYF. The CDR3 DNA reads as TGTGCCAGCAGCTTGGGACAGGTTTGGTACTTC.

This chain uses TRBV12-3 or TRBV12-4 with TRBJ1-1; tentatively, D is TRBD1 (6 bases). Trimming removed 6 bases from V and 1 base from J, with 9 bases in between. CDR3 length equals 13 residues. CDR3 in DNA: TGTGCCAGCAGCGACAGGAGGAACACTGAAGCTTTCTTT. Its protein is CASSDRRNTEAFF.

This chain joins TRBV28 and TRBJ1-6; possibly TRBD1 for D (6 bases). The germline V and J ends were trimmed by 1 base and 2 bases, with 9 bases remaining between them. Germline V gives CDR1 MDHEN, CDR2 SYDVKM. The CDR3 contains 16 residues. The CDR3 loop reads CASSLSRGAYNSPLHF. The CDR3 DNA follows: TGTGCCAGCAGTTTATCCAGGGGTGCCTATAATTCACCCCTCCACTTT.

The rearrangement links TRBV20-1 to TRBJ1-5; no clear D. This CDR3 comprises 13 residues. V lost 3 bases and J lost 2, with 8 bases in between. Germline V gene data show CDR1 as DFQATT and CDR2 as SNEGSKA (reference sequence). Here the CDR3 reads CSASSAGNQPQHF. DNA for the CDR3: TGCAGTGCTAGTTCGGCAGGCAATCAGCCCCAGCATTTT.

V gene TRBV5-4 combines with J gene TRBJ2-3, with D unresolved. V lost 0 bases and J lost 9, with 5 bases in between. The V gene's germline CDR1 is SGHNT and CDR2 YYREEE (reference sequence). CDR3 length equals 11 residues. In DNA form, the CDR3 reads TGTGCCAGCAGCTTGGAACAGACGCAGTATTTT. Protein sequence: CASSLEQTQYF.

This chain uses TRBV5-4 with TRBJ2-7, with 7 bases identical to TRBD2. The germline V gene has CDR1 SGHNT and CDR2 YYREEE (reference sequence). The CDR3 loop spans 15 amino acids. Trimming took 3 bases from V and 3 from J; bases not matched to a gene: 9. The CDR3, as DNA: TGTGCCAGCAGCTCGGCCGCCGGGACTAACTACGAGCAGTACTTC. Its protein is CASSSAAGTNYEQYF.

This clone was counted only a few times. Other DNA sequences in the same sample also yield this CDR3. This sequence joins TRBV15 and TRBJ1-6; no reliable D call. The CDR3 is 12 amino acids. Trimming shortened V by 0 bases and J by 7 bases, and 1 base separated the two germline ends. CDR1 and CDR2 (germline): LNHNV, YYDKDF (reference sequence). CDR3 nucleotides: TGTGCCACCAGCAGAGAGAATTCACCCCTCCACTTT. This encodes CATSRENSPLHF.

J is TRBJ1-1 and V is TRBV9; 8 positions agree with TRBD1. Per germline, CDR1 SGDLS and CDR2 YYNGEE. This CDR3 contains 17 residues. V lost 0 bases, J lost 5 bases, and 12 bases stayed unmatched. Here the CDR3 DNA reads TGTGCCAGCAGCGTAGGGGCGACAGGGGCGGCCTTAACTGAAGCTTTCTTT. Translated: CASSVGATGAALTEAFF.